The 3 T cell receptor beta chains given below trace back to one sample, sequenced in a study of shared clonotypes between healthy human individuals. The method was immunoSEQ multiplex PCR; TCRdb's version includes in-frame clones alone and lacks a portion of them. The profile shows 550,000 to 700,000 clones, 73% of them singletons. Sequencing was done on a sample of memory CD4+ T cells sorted from blood. Subset reported: CD45RA-negative fraction. These receptor sequences come from a woman aged 30 to 39 in good health.

This rearrangement joins TRBV28 to TRBJ2-7; TRBD1 matches 7 bases. The CDR3 sequence is 15 residues long. CDR1 is MDHEN and CDR2 is SYDVKM in the germline V gene. V gave up 5 bases and J gave up 4 bases; unmatched junction bases: 11. CDR3 sequence: CASSETGQTPYEQYF. CDR3 DNA sequence: TGTGCCAGCAGTGAAACGGGACAGACCCCATACGAGCAGTACTTC.

The rearrangement uses TRBV11-2 and TRBJ2-1; D tentatively reads TRBD1 or TRBD2 (5 bases each). V lost 1 base and J lost 6, with 16 bases in between. The CDR3 is 16 amino acids. In germline, CDR1 is SGHAT, CDR2 FQNNGV. CDR3 protein: CASSLVLPGPGNEQFF. The CDR3 region has the DNA TGTGCCAGCAGCTTAGTTCTTCCGGGACCGGGCAATGAGCAGTTCTTC.

This clone was counted a single time. J is TRBJ2-2 and V is TRBV19; possible D gene TRBD1, 6 bases. The CDR3 has 15 residues. The germline V gene encodes CDR1 LNHDA and CDR2 SQIVND (reference sequence). The V end was cut by 6 bases, the J end by 0 bases, with 11 bases between. The CDR3 sequence: CASSLDRSNTGELFF. In nucleotides, the CDR3 is TGTGCCAGTAGCTTGGACAGATCGAACACCGGGGAGCTGTTTTTT.